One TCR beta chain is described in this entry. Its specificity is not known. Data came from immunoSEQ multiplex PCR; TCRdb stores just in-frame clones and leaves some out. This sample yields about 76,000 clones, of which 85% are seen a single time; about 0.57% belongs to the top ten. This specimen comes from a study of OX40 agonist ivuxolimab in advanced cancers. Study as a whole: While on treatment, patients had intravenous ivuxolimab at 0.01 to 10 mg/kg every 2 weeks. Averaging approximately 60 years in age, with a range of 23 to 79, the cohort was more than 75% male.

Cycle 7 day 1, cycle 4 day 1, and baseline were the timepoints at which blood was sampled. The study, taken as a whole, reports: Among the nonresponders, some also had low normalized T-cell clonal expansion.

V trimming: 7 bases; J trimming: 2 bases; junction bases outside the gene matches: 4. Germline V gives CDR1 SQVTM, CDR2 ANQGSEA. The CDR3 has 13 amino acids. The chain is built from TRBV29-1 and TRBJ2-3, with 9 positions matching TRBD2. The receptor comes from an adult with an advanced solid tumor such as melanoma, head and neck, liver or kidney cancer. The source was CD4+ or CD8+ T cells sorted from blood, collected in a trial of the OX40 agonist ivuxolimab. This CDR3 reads CSDSGGSTDTQYF. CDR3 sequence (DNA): TGCAGCGACAGCGGGGGGTCCACAGATACGCAGTATTTT.